This T cell receptor (beta chain) appears in the sequencing data of a study of T-cell reconstitution after alpha-beta-depleted transplantation in children. General study results and limits: At one year after transplant, newly produced T cells mostly accounted for T-cell counts and diversity.

The CDR3 spans 16 residues. With V trimmed by 8 bases and J by 6 bases, 16 bases remained unmatched. The germline CDR1 and CDR2 sequences are MNHEY and SVGEGT. Unique molecular identifiers were incorporated when the TCRbeta library was constructed. TCRdb analysed the PCR reads with MiXCR anew, one entry per CDR3 protein. The data show 540,000 or so distinct CDR3 sequences, with 23% seen just once and roughly 15% held by the top ten. This clonotype was seen ten or more times. Its target is unknown. The V gene is TRBV6-2 or TRBV6-3, the J gene TRBJ2-1, with 7 bases aligning to TRBD1. The material sequenced was PBMCs, mostly from graft donor cells, taken 360 days after TCRalphabeta/CD19-depleted stem cell transplant. The clonotype originates from a boy younger than two who had a stem cell transplant for acute myeloid leukemia, so the T cells may come from the graft donor. CDR3 residues: CASGVTGIGTPNEQFF. As DNA, the CDR3 is TGTGCCAGCGGCGTGACAGGGATCGGCACGCCCAATGAGCAGTTCTTC.